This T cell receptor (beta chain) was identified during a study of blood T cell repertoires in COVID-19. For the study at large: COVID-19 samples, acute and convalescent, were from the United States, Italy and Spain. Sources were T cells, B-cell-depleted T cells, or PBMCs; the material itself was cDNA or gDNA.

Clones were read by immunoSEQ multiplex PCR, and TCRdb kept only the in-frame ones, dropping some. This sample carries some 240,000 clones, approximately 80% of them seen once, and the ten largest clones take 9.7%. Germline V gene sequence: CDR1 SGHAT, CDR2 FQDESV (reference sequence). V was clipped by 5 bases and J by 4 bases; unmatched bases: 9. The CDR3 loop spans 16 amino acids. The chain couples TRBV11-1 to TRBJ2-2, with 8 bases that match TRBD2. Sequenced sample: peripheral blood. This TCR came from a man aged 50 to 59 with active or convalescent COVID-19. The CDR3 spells CASSPSGGSGTGELFF. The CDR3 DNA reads TGTGCCAGCAGCCCCTCGGGGGGGAGTGGCACCGGGGAGCTGTTTTTT.